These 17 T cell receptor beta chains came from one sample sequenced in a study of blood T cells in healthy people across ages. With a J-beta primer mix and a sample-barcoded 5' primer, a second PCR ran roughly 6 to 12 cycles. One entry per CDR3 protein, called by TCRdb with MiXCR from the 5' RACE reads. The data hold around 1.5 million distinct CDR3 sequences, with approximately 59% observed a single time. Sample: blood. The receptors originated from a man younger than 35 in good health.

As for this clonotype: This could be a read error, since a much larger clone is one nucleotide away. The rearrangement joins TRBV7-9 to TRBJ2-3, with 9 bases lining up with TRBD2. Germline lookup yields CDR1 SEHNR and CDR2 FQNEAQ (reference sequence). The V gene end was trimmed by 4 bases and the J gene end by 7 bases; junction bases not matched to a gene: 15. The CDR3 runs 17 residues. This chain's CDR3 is CASSSIYKTGLANTQYF. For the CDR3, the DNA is TGTGCCAGCAGCTCAATTTATAAAACGGGACTAGCAAATACGCAGTATTTT.

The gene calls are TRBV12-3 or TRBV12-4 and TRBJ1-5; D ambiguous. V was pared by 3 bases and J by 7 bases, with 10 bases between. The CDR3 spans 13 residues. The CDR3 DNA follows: TGTGCCAGCAGTTTTCGTCCGGACCAGCCCCAGCATTTT. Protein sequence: CASSFRPDQPQHF.

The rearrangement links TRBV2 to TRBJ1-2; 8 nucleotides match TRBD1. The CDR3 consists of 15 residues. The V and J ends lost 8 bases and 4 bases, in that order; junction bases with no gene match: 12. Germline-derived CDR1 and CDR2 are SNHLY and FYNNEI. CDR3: CASLGTGPLSYGYTF. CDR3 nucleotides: TGTGCCAGCCTTGGGACAGGTCCCCTATCCTATGGCTACACCTTC.

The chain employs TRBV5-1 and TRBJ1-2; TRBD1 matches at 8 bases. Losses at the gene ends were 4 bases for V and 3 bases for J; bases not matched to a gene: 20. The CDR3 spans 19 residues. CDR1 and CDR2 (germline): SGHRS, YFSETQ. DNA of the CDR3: TGCGCCAGCAGCGACGCGAATGGGACAGGCCCATGGGTCGACTATGGCTACACCTTC. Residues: CASSDANGTGPWVDYGYTF.

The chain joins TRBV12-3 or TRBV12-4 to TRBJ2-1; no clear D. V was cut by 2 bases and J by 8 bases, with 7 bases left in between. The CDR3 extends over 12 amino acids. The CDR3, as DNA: TGTGCCAGCAGTTTAATACCCCATGAGCAGTTCTTC. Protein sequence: CASSLIPHEQFF.

Here the CDR3 reads CASSEDGRVNEQYF. Written as DNA, the CDR3 is TGTGCCAGCAGTGAAGACGGGAGGGTCAACGAGCAGTACTTC. This chain connects TRBV2 to TRBJ2-5, with TRBD2 matching 8 bases. The DNA end is more similar to TRBJ2-7, so the J call may be wrong. The germline V gene encodes CDR1 SNHLY and CDR2 FYNNEI. This CDR3 is 14 amino acids long.

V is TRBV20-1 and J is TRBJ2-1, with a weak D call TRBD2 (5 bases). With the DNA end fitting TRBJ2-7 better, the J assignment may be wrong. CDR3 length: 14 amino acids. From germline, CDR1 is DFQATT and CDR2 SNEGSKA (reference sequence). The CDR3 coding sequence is TGCAGTGCTAGAAATCTAGCTCGATACAATGAGCAGTACTTC. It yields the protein CSARNLARYNEQYF.

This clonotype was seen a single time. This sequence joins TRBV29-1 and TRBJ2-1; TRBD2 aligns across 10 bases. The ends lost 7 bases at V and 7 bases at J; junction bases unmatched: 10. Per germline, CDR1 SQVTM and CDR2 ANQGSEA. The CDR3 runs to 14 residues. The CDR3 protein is CSAAKLAGLNEQFF. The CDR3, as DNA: TGCAGCGCTGCGAAACTAGCGGGGTTGAATGAGCAGTTCTTC.

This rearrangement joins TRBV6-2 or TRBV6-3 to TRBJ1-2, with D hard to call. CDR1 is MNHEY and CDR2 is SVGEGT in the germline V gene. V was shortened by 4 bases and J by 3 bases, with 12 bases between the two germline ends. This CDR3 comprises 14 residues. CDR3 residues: CASSSGKFHYGYTF. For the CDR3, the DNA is TGTGCCAGCAGTTCGGGAAAGTTCCACTATGGCTACACCTTC.

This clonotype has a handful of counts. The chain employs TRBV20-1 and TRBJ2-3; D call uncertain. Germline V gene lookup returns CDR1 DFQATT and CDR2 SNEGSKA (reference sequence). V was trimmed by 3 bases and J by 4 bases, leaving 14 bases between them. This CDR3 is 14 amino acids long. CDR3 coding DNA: TGCAGTGCTAGTACGGGCGGCTCCCCAGATACGCAGTATTTT. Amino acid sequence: CSASTGGSPDTQYF.

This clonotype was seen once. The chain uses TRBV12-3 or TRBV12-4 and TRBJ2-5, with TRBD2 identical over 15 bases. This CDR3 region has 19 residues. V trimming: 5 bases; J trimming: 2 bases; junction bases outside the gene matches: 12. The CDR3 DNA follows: TGTGCCAGCAGTCCCAAGGGACTAGCGGGAGGCCCGACTCAAGAGACCCAGTACTTC. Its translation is CASSPKGLAGGPTQETQYF.

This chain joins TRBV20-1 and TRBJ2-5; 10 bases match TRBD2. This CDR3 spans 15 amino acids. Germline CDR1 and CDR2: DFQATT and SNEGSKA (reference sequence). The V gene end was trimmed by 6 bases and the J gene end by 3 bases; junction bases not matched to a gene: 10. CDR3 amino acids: CSAGSTSGKEETQYF. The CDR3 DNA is TGCAGTGCCGGATCAACTAGCGGGAAAGAAGAGACCCAGTACTTC.

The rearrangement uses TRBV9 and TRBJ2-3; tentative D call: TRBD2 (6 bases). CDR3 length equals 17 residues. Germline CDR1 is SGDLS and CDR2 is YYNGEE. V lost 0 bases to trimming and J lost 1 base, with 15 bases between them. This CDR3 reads CASSVGAGPTRTDTQYF. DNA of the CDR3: TGTGCCAGCAGCGTAGGGGCGGGACCGACCCGCACAGATACGCAGTATTTT.

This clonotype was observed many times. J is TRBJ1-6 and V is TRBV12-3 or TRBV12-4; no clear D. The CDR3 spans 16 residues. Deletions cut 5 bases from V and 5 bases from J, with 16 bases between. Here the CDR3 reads CASSPLGPPDNSPLHF. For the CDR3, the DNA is TGTGCCAGCAGTCCCCTTGGGCCCCCCGATAATTCACCCCTCCACTTT.

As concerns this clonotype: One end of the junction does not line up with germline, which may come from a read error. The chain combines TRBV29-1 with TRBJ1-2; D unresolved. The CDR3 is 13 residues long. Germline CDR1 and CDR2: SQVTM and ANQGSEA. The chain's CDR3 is CSVMVAALYGHTF. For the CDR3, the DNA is TGCAGCGTTATGGTGGCAGCCCTCTATGGCCACACCTTC.

The CDR3 protein is CAISEGSGNIQYF. The CDR3 bases are TGTGCCATCAGTGAGGGTAGCGGAAACATTCAGTACTTC. V gene TRBV10-3 combines with J gene TRBJ2-4; tentatively, D is TRBD2 (6 bases). V lost 2 bases, J lost 6 bases, and 8 bases lay in between. CDR1 is ENHRY, CDR2 SYGVKD, per germline. The CDR3 is 13 residues long.

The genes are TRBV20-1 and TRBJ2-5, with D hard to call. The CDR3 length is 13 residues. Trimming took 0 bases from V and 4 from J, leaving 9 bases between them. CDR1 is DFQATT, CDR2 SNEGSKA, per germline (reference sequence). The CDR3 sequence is CSAREPNRETQYF. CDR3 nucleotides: TGCAGTGCTAGAGAACCGAACCGAGAGACCCAGTACTTC.